Following are 14 T cell receptor beta chains from one sample sequenced in a study of shared T cell receptors in the human thymus. The assay was immunoSEQ multiplex PCR, and TCRdb's table has in-frame clones only and misses some. The sample records hundreds of thousands of clones, 70% to 80% being singletons. These data were likewise used in another study, on human thymus T cells.

Sequencing used thymocytes. These receptors originate from a boy less than two years old with a congenital heart defect.

This clone was seen a few times. The chain couples TRBV10-3 to TRBJ1-2; no definite D call. Trimming removed 11 bases at V and 6 bases at J, with 13 bases between. CDR1 and CDR2 (germline): ENHRY, SYGVKD. The CDR3 loop spans 11 amino acids. CDR3 coding DNA: TGTGCCTCAGGTCCTGGCGATGGCTACACCTTC. It encodes CASGPGDGYTF.

The gene calls are TRBV2 and TRBJ2-1, with D possibly matching TRBD2 (7 bases). The CDR3 has 13 amino acids. The germline V and J ends were trimmed by 8 bases and 7 bases, with 15 bases remaining between them. The germline V gene has CDR1 SNHLY and CDR2 FYNNEI. CDR3 region: CASGAEGGNEQFF. CDR3 coding DNA: TGTGCCAGCGGGGCGGAGGGGGGGAATGAGCAGTTCTTC.

The V gene is TRBV11-2, the J gene TRBJ2-5; no clear D. CDR1 SGHAT and CDR2 FQNNGV come from the germline V gene. Trimming took 0 bases from V and 3 from J, leaving 8 bases between them. The CDR3 is 14 residues long. In nucleotides, the CDR3 is TGTGCCAGCAGCTTAGAGGCCGGAGAAGAGACCCAGTACTTC. It codes for CASSLEAGEETQYF.

The chain joins TRBV9 to TRBJ1-1; unclear D gene. The CDR3 covers 14 residues. Germline V gives CDR1 SGDLS, CDR2 YYNGEE. Trimming cost V 4 bases and J 2 bases, with 12 bases left between them. The CDR3 reads CASSSRQENTEAFF. The CDR3 DNA reads as TGTGCCAGCAGCTCCCGACAAGAAAACACTGAAGCTTTCTTT.

This chain joins TRBV10-1 and TRBJ2-7; D perhaps matches TRBD1 (5 bases). There are 15 residues in the CDR3. Between the trimmed V and J ends, which lost 2 bases and 7 bases, there was a span of 18 bases. CDR1 is WNHNN and CDR2 is SYGVQD in the germline V gene (reference sequence). CDR3 sequence (DNA): TGCGCCAGCAGTGAGGGGCAGGGTCACCCCATGGAGCAGTACTTC. Encoded protein: CASSEGQGHPMEQYF.

V gene TRBV7-2 combines with J gene TRBJ2-7, with TRBD2 matching over 8 bases. V shed 1 base, J shed 0 bases, and the junction held 2 bases outside the gene matches. This CDR3 has 15 residues. The V gene's germline CDR1 is SGHTA and CDR2 FQGNSA. CDR3 coding DNA: TGTGCCAGCAGCTTAGGGAGCGGGAGCTCCTACGAGCAGTACTTC. It specifies CASSLGSGSSYEQYF.

The V gene is TRBV5-4, the J gene TRBJ2-7; 16 nucleotides match TRBD2. Germline trimming cut 4 bases from V and 2 bases from J; bases unmatched to any gene: 9. The CDR3 contains 18 residues. Germline-derived CDR1 and CDR2 are SGHNT and YYREEE (reference sequence). The CDR3 coding sequence is TGTGCCAGCAGCCTGGACCCGGGACTAGCGGGAGGGCCCTACGAGCAGTACTTC. Protein product: CASSLDPGLAGGPYEQYF.

The CDR3, as DNA: TGCAGCGCTGCGGGGACAGGGGGGTACGAGCAGTACTTC. It encodes CSAAGTGGYEQYF. The chain has TRBV29-1 and TRBJ2-7; 11 bases agree with TRBD1. Germline lookup yields CDR1 SQVTM and CDR2 ANQGSEA. Losses at the gene ends were 7 bases for V and 4 bases for J; bases not matched to a gene: 6. The length of the CDR3 is 13 residues.

The V and J genes are TRBV30 and TRBJ1-5; D gene ambiguous. This CDR3 contains 14 residues. V was clipped by 3 bases and J by 1 base, with 10 bases between them. Germline V gene data show CDR1 as GTSNPN and CDR2 as SVGIG (reference sequence). The CDR3 reads CAWRPRGSNQPQHF. CDR3 coding DNA: TGTGCCTGGAGACCCCGGGGAAGCAATCAGCCCCAGCATTTT.

This clone was detected only once. V usage is TRBV11-3 and J usage is TRBJ2-7; 7 nucleotides agree with TRBD1. The junction had 4 bases not matched to a gene; V was cut back by 3 bases and J by 2 bases. This CDR3 has 14 residues. Germline CDR1 reads SGHNT; CDR2 reads YENEEA. CDR3 loop: CASSLRQGTYEQYF. The DNA for the CDR3 is TGTGCCAGCAGCTTGAGACAGGGAACCTACGAGCAGTACTTC.

This clone was recorded only once. The chain links TRBV7-9 to TRBJ2-2, with D possibly matching TRBD2 (5 bases). The ends were cut back, 7 bases at V and 5 bases at J, with 23 bases in the middle. CDR1 SEHNR and CDR2 FQNEAQ come from the germline V gene (reference sequence). This CDR3 spans 17 amino acids. The CDR3 reads CASTPQRVTRGTGELFF. The CDR3, as DNA: TGTGCCAGCACCCCCCAGAGGGTCACACGAGGGACCGGGGAGCTGTTTTTT. Filled out from reference TRBV7-9 and TRBJ2-2, the complete variable domain reads DTGVSQNPRHKITKRGQNVTFRCDPISEHNRLYWYRQTLGQGPEFLTYFQNEAQLEKSRLLSDRFSAERPKGSFSTLEIQRTEQGDSAMYLCASTPQRVTRGTGELFFGEGSRLTVL.

V and J are TRBV28 and TRBJ2-7; perhaps TRBD2 as D (6 bases). V was shortened by 5 bases and J by 3 bases, with 17 bases between the two germline ends. Germline V CDR1 and CDR2: MDHEN, SYDVKM. The CDR3 sequence is 15 residues long. CDR3: CASSPTGLGDYEQYF. The CDR3 DNA reads TGTGCCAGCAGTCCCACGGGACTCGGGGACTACGAGCAGTACTTC.

This sequence joins TRBV5-6 and TRBJ2-1; TRBD2 matches 7 bases. J lost 6 bases, V lost 0 bases, and 9 bases had no gene match. From germline, CDR1 is SGHDT and CDR2 YYEEEE. The CDR3 has 16 residues. The CDR3 DNA reads as TGTGCCAGCAGCTTGGTGAGGCGGGAGCGGAGCAATGAGCAGTTCTTC. The encoded protein is CASSLVRRERSNEQFF.

J is TRBJ2-5 and V is TRBV7-9, with 8 positions matching TRBD1. Germline values: CDR1 SEHNR, CDR2 FQNEAQ (reference sequence). V was pared by 0 bases and J by 7 bases, with 19 bases of the junction left unmatched. This CDR3 contains 19 residues. Here the CDR3 reads CASSLAETGTGGLRWTQYF. DNA for the CDR3: TGTGCCAGCAGCTTAGCGGAGACCGGGACAGGTGGGTTGCGTTGGACCCAGTACTTC.